The 25 T cell receptor beta chains below were found in one sample sequenced in a study of cytomegalovirus exposure and HLA in healthy donors (dated by TCRdb to between 2016 and 2019). The library relied on the immunoSEQ multiplex PCR assay. The clones in this table, taken by TCRdb from immuneACCESS, are in-frame only. Not every clone is retained; where verified, under half of the shortfall comes from an unresolved V gene, and the cause of the rest is unknown. In this sample the table shows approximately 150,000 clones, more than 75% of which occur a single time. Together, the top ten hold less than 3.5% of the sample. Sequenced sample: PBMCs. These receptors all come from a man between 18 and 29 years old in good health and CMV-seropositive.

The V call is TRBV5-5, the J call TRBJ2-1, with 9 bases fitting TRBD1. With 1 base clipped from V and 8 bases from J, the junction kept 10 bases outside the gene matches. This CDR3 has 16 amino acids. CDR1 SGHKS and CDR2 YYEKEE come from the germline V gene (reference sequence). The CDR3 is CASSLTDRGRLHEQFF. As DNA, the CDR3 is TGTGCCAGCAGCTTGACAGACAGGGGGAGATTGCATGAGCAGTTCTTC. Complete variable domain (other parts from reference TRBV5-5 and TRBJ2-1): DAGVTQSPTHLIKTRGQQVTLRCSPISGHKSVSWYQQVLGQGPQFIFQYYEKEERGRGNFPDRFSARQFPNYSSELNVNALLLGDSALYLCASSLTDRGRLHEQFFGPGTRLTVL.

J is TRBJ1-2 and V is TRBV4-1, with D possibly TRBD1 on 5 matching bases. The CDR3 is 14 amino acids. Trimming removed 7 bases from V and 3 bases from J, with 15 bases in between. Looked up from germline, CDR1 is MGHRA and CDR2 is YSYEKL. The CDR3 DNA sequence: TGCGCCAGCACCCTTCAGCGGGGGGACTATGGCTACACCTTC. Amino acids: CASTLQRGDYGYTF.

V usage is TRBV15 and J usage is TRBJ1-2; a weak D match, TRBD1 (5 bases). The germline CDR1 and CDR2 sequences are LNHNV and YYDKDF (reference sequence). The CDR3 extends over 16 amino acids. Trimming took off 1 base at V and 3 bases at J, with 15 bases between the two ends. This chain's CDR3 is CATSRVGGGSYYGYTF. Written as DNA, the CDR3 is TGTGCCACCAGCAGAGTGGGGGGGGGTAGCTACTATGGCTACACCTTC. Supplemented by reference TRBV15 and TRBJ1-2, the full variable domain reads DAMVIQNPRYQVTQFGKPVTLSCSQTLNHNVMYWYQQKSSQAPKLLFHYYDKDFNNEADTPDNFQSRRPNTSFCFLDIRSPGLGDTAMYLCATSRVGGGSYYGYTFGSGTRLTVV.

The chain is built from TRBV4-1 and TRBJ2-1, with D possibly TRBD2 on 6 matching bases. The V gene lost 1 base and the J gene lost 5 bases, with 21 bases spanning the gap. CDR3 length equals 18 residues. Germline V gene sequence: CDR1 MGHRA, CDR2 YSYEKL. The CDR3 loop reads CASSQVHMGLPGHNEQFF. CDR3 nucleotide sequence: TGCGCCAGCAGCCAAGTGCATATGGGACTGCCTGGCCACAATGAGCAGTTCTTC.

This clone was counted a few times. The gene calls are TRBV7-9 and TRBJ1-1; 8 nucleotides line up with TRBD1. The CDR3 extends over 14 amino acids. V trimming: 3 bases; J trimming: 4 bases; junction bases outside the gene matches: 4. The germline V gene encodes CDR1 SEHNR and CDR2 FQNEAQ (reference sequence). The CDR3 here is CASSFSQGGTEAFF. The DNA for the CDR3 is TGTGCCAGCAGCTTTTCACAGGGGGGCACTGAAGCTTTCTTT.

The chain links TRBV27 to TRBJ1-5; D not resolved. Germline CDR1 and CDR2: MNHEY and SMNVEV (reference sequence). The germline V and J ends were trimmed by 2 bases and 4 bases, with 12 bases remaining between them. The CDR3 sequence is 15 residues long. The CDR3 nucleotides read TGTGCCAGCAGTTTAATAGGAGCAACTAATCAGCCCCAGCATTTT. It codes for CASSLIGATNQPQHF.

With regard to this clone: An end of the junction does not agree with germline; a read error may underlie this. The chain uses TRBV7-2 and TRBJ2-1; a possible D gene is TRBD1 (5 bases). The CDR3 runs to 12 residues. Looked up from germline, CDR1 is SGHTA and CDR2 is FQGNSA. CDR3 DNA sequence: TGTGCCAGCAGCAAAAACAGGTCCCCCTCAATCTTC. Translated: CASSKNRSPSIF.

The rearrangement links TRBV5-1 to TRBJ2-2; 9 bases align to TRBD1. Germline CDR1 reads SGHRS; CDR2 reads YFSETQ. Germline trimming cut 3 bases from V and 3 bases from J; bases unmatched to any gene: 6. This CDR3 comprises 16 residues. CDR3 DNA: TGCGCCAGCAGCTCCCGACAGGGGGGTTACACCGGGGAGCTGTTTTTT. As protein: CASSSRQGGYTGELFF.

This clone was seen a single time. The rearrangement joins TRBV5-4 to TRBJ2-3, with D perhaps matching TRBD2 (6 bases). This CDR3 has 15 amino acids. V was cut by 0 bases and J by 5 bases, with 13 bases left in between. Germline V gives CDR1 SGHNT, CDR2 YYREEE (reference sequence). The CDR3 reads CASSLAGQAGDTQYF. DNA of the CDR3: TGTGCCAGCAGCTTGGCCGGCCAAGCGGGAGATACGCAGTATTTT.

This clone was counted a single time. The chain has TRBV5-1 and TRBJ2-1; D uncertain. V gave up 0 bases and J gave up 8 bases, with 6 bases separating them. Germline values: CDR1 SGHRS, CDR2 YFSETQ. The CDR3 runs 12 residues. The CDR3 here is CASSLAPDEQFF. The CDR3 region has the DNA TGCGCCAGCAGCTTGGCCCCGGATGAGCAGTTCTTC.

This chain uses TRBV19 with TRBJ2-7, with 11 positions matching TRBD2. Germline V gene data show CDR1 as LNHDA and CDR2 as SQIVND (reference sequence). This CDR3 region has 14 residues. Unmatched junction bases numbered 8, after V lost 6 bases and J lost 7 bases. The CDR3 sequence: CASSTGTSGREQYF. For the CDR3, the DNA is TGTGCCAGTAGCACCGGGACTAGCGGTAGAGAGCAGTACTTC.

The chain uses TRBV25-1 and TRBJ2-7, with 9 nucleotides matching TRBD2. This CDR3 region has 15 residues. Germline CDR1 MGHDK, CDR2 SYGVNS. Germline trimming cut 8 bases from V and 3 bases from J; bases unmatched to any gene: 11. CDR3 in DNA: TGTGCCAGCGGACAGAAGGGCGGGAGGGTCTACGAGCAGTACTTC. Translated, it gives CASGQKGGRVYEQYF.

The J gene is TRBJ2-7, the V gene TRBV9; the match to TRBD2 covers 8 bases. Germline CDR1 and CDR2: SGDLS and YYNGEE. Losses at the gene ends were 0 bases for V and 5 bases for J; bases not matched to a gene: 4. The CDR3 covers 14 residues. CDR3 nucleotide sequence: TGTGCCAGCAGCGTAGCGGGAGGGGCCCACGAGCAGTACTTC. Its translation: CASSVAGGAHEQYF.

V usage is TRBV5-6 and J usage is TRBJ2-7, with 7 bases identical to TRBD1. V shed 1 base and J 0 bases; nucleotides not matched to a gene: 1. Germline V gene sequence: CDR1 SGHDT, CDR2 YYEEEE. The CDR3 spans 14 residues. CDR3 in DNA: TGTGCCAGCAGCTTGTGGGACAGCTCCTACGAGCAGTACTTC. It translates to CASSLWDSSYEQYF. The entire variable domain, with the rest obtained from reference TRBV5-6 and TRBJ2-7, is as follows: DAGVTQSPTHLIKTRGQQVTLRCSPKSGHDTVSWYQQALGQGPQFIFQYYEEEERQRGNFPDRFSGHQFPNYSSELNVNALLLGDSALYLCASSLWDSSYEQYFGPGTRLTVT.

The chain has TRBV27 and TRBJ2-3, with no clear D. Trimming removed 5 bases from V and 0 bases from J, with 12 bases in between. The CDR3 runs 15 residues. Per the germline V gene, CDR1 is MNHEY and CDR2 is SMNVEV (reference sequence). The CDR3: CASSRMGLSTDTQYF. As DNA, the CDR3 is TGTGCCAGCAGTCGGATGGGCCTTAGCACAGATACGCAGTATTTT.

There are a few counts of this clone. The V and J genes are TRBV5-6 and TRBJ2-1, with 13 nucleotides matching TRBD2. Germline values: CDR1 SGHDT, CDR2 YYEEEE. The CDR3 extends over 14 amino acids. After removal of 4 bases from V and 7 bases from J, the junction contained 2 bases not matched to a gene. The CDR3 DNA reads as TGTGCCAGCAGCCCGGGACTAGCGGGGAATGAGCAGTTCTTC. Translating gives CASSPGLAGNEQFF.

The genes are TRBV19 and TRBJ1-6; 8 bases fit TRBD1. In germline, CDR1 is LNHDA, CDR2 SQIVND (reference sequence). This CDR3 is 14 amino acids long. With V trimmed by 2 bases and J by 8 bases, 2 bases remained unmatched. The CDR3 sequence: CASSIQGAYSPLHF. CDR3 nucleotides: TGTGCCAGTAGTATACAGGGGGCTTATTCACCCCTCCACTTT.

J is TRBJ1-1 and V is TRBV29-1; D is possibly TRBD1 (6 bases). CDR1 SQVTM and CDR2 ANQGSEA come from the germline V gene. This CDR3 has 14 amino acids. Trimming shortened V by 3 bases and J by 11 bases, and 22 bases separated the two germline ends. The CDR3 coding sequence is TGCAGCGTTGAGAACCTCGGACAGCTTAATAGGGCTTTCTTT. Protein product: CSVENLGQLNRAFF.

This sequence joins TRBV5-4 and TRBJ2-7, with D possibly being TRBD2 (5 bases). Germline lookup yields CDR1 SGHNT and CDR2 YYREEE (reference sequence). With 3 bases removed from V and 6 bases from J, the gap between germline ends came to 13 bases. The CDR3 has 13 amino acids. CDR3 sequence: CASSSPGRGEQYF. The CDR3 DNA reads as TGTGCCAGCAGCTCTCCTGGCCGGGGCGAGCAGTACTTC.

This clone has just one count. The V call is TRBV6-1, the J call TRBJ1-6; D not resolved. Deletions cut 8 bases from V and 4 bases from J, with 12 bases between. There are 14 residues in the CDR3. Germline-derived CDR1 and CDR2 are MNHNS and SASEGT. CDR3 sequence reads: CASGDQEYNSPLHF. DNA for the CDR3: TGTGCCAGCGGCGATCAGGAATATAATTCACCCCTCCACTTT.

This clone was observed at least ten times. This chain uses TRBV30 with TRBJ1-3; D is uncertain. Looked up from germline, CDR1 is GTSNPN and CDR2 is SVGIG (reference sequence). Deletions cut 6 bases from V and 3 bases from J, with 24 bases between. This CDR3 spans 17 amino acids. The CDR3 here is CACSGRLKRLNGNTIYF. The CDR3 DNA reads as TGTGCCTGTTCGGGCAGGTTAAAGCGGTTGAATGGAAACACCATATATTTT.

This chain uses TRBV19 with TRBJ2-7; perhaps TRBD2 as D (7 bases). Germline V gene data show CDR1 as LNHDA and CDR2 as SQIVND (reference sequence). V lost 3 bases to trimming and J lost 3 bases, with 12 bases between them. CDR3 length equals 14 residues. CDR3 coding DNA: TGTGCCAGTAGTATTAGGGGGGGGAACTACGAGCAGTACTTC. It is translated as CASSIRGGNYEQYF.

J is TRBJ2-3 and V is TRBV4-1; tentatively, D is TRBD2 (6 bases). There are 14 residues in the CDR3. Trimming cost V 2 bases and J 4 bases, with 10 bases left between them. Germline CDR1 MGHRA, CDR2 YSYEKL. CDR3 sequence reads: CASSQLRLADTQYF. The CDR3 bases are TGCGCCAGCAGCCAATTAAGACTAGCAGATACGCAGTATTTT.

This chain joins TRBV23-1 and TRBJ1-2; D unresolved. Being an ORF, TRBV23-1 has a function that is uncertain. Trimming left V 0 bases short and J 1 base short, with 6 bases between. The CDR3 extends over 14 amino acids. CDR3 in DNA: TGCGCCAGCAGTCAATCGTCCGGTAACTATGGCTACACCTTC. This sequence encodes CASSQSSGNYGYTF.

The chain couples TRBV9 to TRBJ2-2, with 10 bases identical to TRBD2. Germline loops: CDR1 SGDLS, CDR2 YYNGEE. This CDR3 is 15 amino acids long. V lost 3 bases to trimming and J lost 4 bases; unmatched junction nucleotides: 3. The CDR3 here is CASSGTSGTTGELFF. The CDR3 DNA reads as TGTGCCAGCAGCGGTACTAGCGGGACCACCGGGGAGCTGTTTTTT.